The rows below give T cell receptor beta chains drawn from one sample of a study of somatic mutations in cytotoxic T cells in rheumatoid arthritis. Repertoires were generated with immunoSEQ multiplex PCR, while TCRdb's copy carries only in-frame clones and drops some. This table has under 20,000 clones, less than 85% appearing once. Sequences were obtained from CD8+ T cells sorted from blood. These receptors were collected from an adult with rheumatoid arthritis. Both conserved end residues are part of each CDR3. A D gene is named only where the DNA matches it firmly.

v_call,d_call,j_call,cdr3_aa
TRBV7-9,TRBD1,TRBJ2-7,CASSPETGVDEQYF
TRBV7-9,TRBD1,TRBJ2-5,CASQDGQGKQETQYF
TRBV4-1,.,TRBJ1-4,CASSQITLNEKLFF
TRBV4-1,TRBD2,TRBJ2-2,CASSQVLGALAGNTGELFF
TRBV7-6,TRBD1,TRBJ2-7,CASSTPGQGSYEQYF
TRBV5-6,TRBD2,TRBJ2-1,CASTLRTSGFNYNEQFF
TRBV19,TRBD2,TRBJ2-1,CASSVGLAASYNEQFF
TRBV11-2,.,TRBJ1-1,CASSLEGRFTEAFF
TRBV9,.,TRBJ2-1,CASSGQGPEQFF
TRBV5-4,.,TRBJ2-3,CASSLELFDTQYF
TRBV30,TRBD2,TRBJ2-7,CAWSVAGAYEQYF
TRBV2,TRBD2,TRBJ2-5,CASSEIQGLAGQETQYF
TRBV11-2,.,TRBJ2-2,CASSLVTNTGELFF
TRBV13,.,TRBJ1-1,CASSGRRLNTEAFF
TRBV7-6,TRBD1,TRBJ2-3,CASSLKTGRSADTQYF
TRBV29-1,.,TRBJ2-7,CSVAGVGYEQYF
TRBV5-1,TRBD2,TRBJ2-5,CASSSRLTSVEETQYF
TRBV27,TRBD1,TRBJ2-1,CASTGTGVYNEQFF
TRBV7-2,TRBD1,TRBJ2-7,CASSSHNFNGTGYEQYF
TRBV5-5,.,TRBJ2-3,CASSQIGGVGTDTQYF
TRBV2,TRBD1,TRBJ1-2,CASTPGTGAYGYTF
TRBV19,.,TRBJ2-6,CASSLQGSGANVLTF
TRBV11-3,TRBD2,TRBJ2-2,CASSPGLAGVVTGELFF
TRBV6-4,.,TRBJ2-2,CASSGTNTGELFF
TRBV4-1,.,TRBJ1-1,CASSQDSPEGTEAFF
TRBV6-1,TRBD2,TRBJ2-3,CASSELAGPGDTQYF
TRBV6-5,.,TRBJ1-1,CASSYSSGEIDTEAFF
TRBV6-1,.,TRBJ2-7,CASSEPYEQYF
TRBV30,TRBD2,TRBJ2-2,CAWSRFGLAGGSVTGELFF
TRBV27,TRBD2,TRBJ2-1,CASSLFGTSGFYNEQFF
TRBV6-1,.,TRBJ2-2,CASSDTSAQGPNTGELFF
TRBV30,.,TRBJ2-2,CAWSLGSGELFF
TRBV7-8,TRBD2,TRBJ2-7,CASGLSGRALSYEQYF
TRBV10-2,TRBD2,TRBJ2-1,CASSDTSGGSYNEQFF
TRBV7-9,.,TRBJ2-3,CASRRLGTDTDTQYF
TRBV19,.,TRBJ1-5,CASKMGRTSNQPQHF
TRBV28,TRBD1,TRBJ2-7,CASSKTGGWYEQYF
TRBV5-8,.,TRBJ2-5,CASSLGQGGRETQYF
TRBV2,.,TRBJ2-2,CASRPPLDTGELFF
TRBV7-6,TRBD2,TRBJ2-7,CASSPNRDYDYEQYF
TRBV27,.,TRBJ2-1,CASSAGHQNEQFF
TRBV10-3,.,TRBJ2-7,CAIGDGNTYEQYF
TRBV11-2,.,TRBJ2-7,CASLLSGYEQYF
TRBV5-4,TRBD2,TRBJ2-5,CASSYRLAGGSGYQETQYF
TRBV30,TRBD2,TRBJ2-3,CAWSESGAFTDTQYF
TRBV4-1,.,TRBJ2-1,CASSQDTYNEQFF
TRBV4-1,TRBD1,TRBJ2-2,CASSLSGTGNTGELFF
TRBV27,.,TRBJ1-1,CASSLGRTNTEAFF
TRBV7-9,.,TRBJ2-2,CASSPTTGYSTGELFF
TRBV5-6,.,TRBJ1-4,CASSLGEGRKLFF
TRBV7-2,TRBD2,TRBJ2-1,CASSSSGLVGDEQFF
TRBV5-5,.,TRBJ2-7,CASSPVRVGGANEQYF